At least ten counts were recorded for the clone carrying this T cell receptor beta chain. These data come from a study of T-cell reconstitution after alpha-beta-depleted transplantation in children. The CDR3 spans 15 residues. The V gene's germline CDR1 is SQVTM and CDR2 ANQGSEA. Trimming removed 3 bases from V and 8 bases from J; junction bases left unmatched: 8. During its preparation, the TCRbeta library received unique molecular identifiers. TCRdb passed the PCR reads through MiXCR, listing each CDR3 protein once. The sample has around 200,000 distinct CDR3 sequences, about 6.3% seen once; the top ten hold 3%.

This receptor was identified in a human donor who donated a stem cell graft to a child with Wiskott-Aldrich syndrome. This sample comprised PBMCs from the stem cell graft donor, obtained from the stem cell graft. The chain combines TRBV29-1 with TRBJ2-1; 12 bases align to TRBD2. This CDR3 is CSVDSGTSGSHEQFF. DNA of the CDR3: TGCAGCGTTGACTCAGGGACTAGCGGGTCACATGAGCAGTTCTTC.